These 14 T cell receptor beta chains were sequenced from one sample in a study of T cell changes during pregnancy in multiple sclerosis. The protocol was immunoSEQ multiplex PCR, while the TCRdb copy is restricted to in-frame clones and leaves out a portion. The data hold approximately 66,000 clones, with 90% to 95% observed a single time. This material consisted of CD8+ T cells from peripheral blood mononuclear cells, taken before pregnancy. These receptors were obtained from a female donor with multiple sclerosis, enrolled in a pregnancy study.

The chain employs TRBV13 and TRBJ2-1, with D maybe TRBD1 (6 bases). Germline lookup yields CDR1 PRHDT and CDR2 FYEKMQ (reference sequence). Deletions cut 5 bases from V and 6 bases from J, with 17 bases between. This CDR3 has 15 residues. This CDR3 is CASSRPGEGGNEQFF. CDR3 coding DNA: TGTGCCAGCAGCCGGCCCGGCGAAGGGGGCAATGAGCAGTTCTTC.

V gene TRBV4-2 combines with J gene TRBJ2-5; 9 bases map to TRBD2. The J segment lost 5 bases and the V segment lost 4 bases, leaving 8 bases of the junction unmatched. Germline V gene lookup returns CDR1 LGHNA and CDR2 YNFKEQ. The CDR3 runs to 15 residues. The CDR3 loop reads CASSPISGTSETQYF. CDR3 sequence (DNA): TGTGCCAGCAGCCCCATTTCCGGGACTAGCGAGACCCAGTACTTC.

The chain uses TRBV5-1 and TRBJ2-1; D gene ambiguous. Germline V gene data show CDR1 as SGHRS and CDR2 as YFSETQ. With 0 bases removed from V and 9 bases from J, the gap between germline ends came to 7 bases. This CDR3 has 12 residues. CDR3 nucleotide sequence: TGCGCCAGCAGCTTGGTGAGGTCTGAGCAGTTCTTC. It yields the protein CASSLVRSEQFF.

The V call is TRBV18, the J call TRBJ1-2; 7 bases fit TRBD1. In germline, CDR1 is KGHSH, CDR2 LQKENI. Trimming removed 3 bases from V and 5 bases from J; junction bases left unmatched: 9. The CDR3 runs to 15 residues. CDR3: CASSPRTGDRYGYTF. For the CDR3, the DNA is TGTGCCAGCTCACCGCGGACAGGAGATAGGTATGGCTACACCTTC.

The chain uses TRBV10-1 and TRBJ1-6; tentatively, D is TRBD1 (5 bases). V was pared by 2 bases and J by 6 bases, with 32 bases between. The CDR3 totals 22 residues. Looked up from germline, CDR1 is WNHNN and CDR2 is SYGVQD (reference sequence). CDR3 amino acids: CASSEPRWSHRGREEFNSPLHF. The CDR3 DNA reads TGCGCCAGCAGTGAGCCGAGGTGGTCACATAGGGGCAGGGAAGAATTTAATTCACCCCTCCACTTT.

The V and J genes are TRBV28 and TRBJ1-5, with D possibly matching TRBD1 (6 bases). CDR1 and CDR2 from the germline V gene are MDHEN and SYDVKM. With 2 bases removed from V and 6 bases from J, the gap between germline ends came to 14 bases. This CDR3 is built from 15 residues. CDR3 sequence: CASSLAQGGSQPQHF. The CDR3 DNA reads TGTGCCAGCAGTTTAGCACAGGGAGGGAGTCAGCCCCAGCATTTT. The entire variable domain, with the rest obtained from reference TRBV28 and TRBJ1-5, is as follows: DVKVTQSSRYLVKRTGEKVFLECVQDMDHENMFWYRQDPGLGLRLIYFSYDVKMKEKGDIPEGYSVSREKKERFSLILESASTNQTSMYLCASSLAQGGSQPQHFGDGTRLSIL.

This chain connects TRBV5-6 to TRBJ2-7; TRBD2 is a possible D gene (7 bases). The CDR3 extends over 14 amino acids. The germline V and J ends were trimmed by 4 bases and 5 bases, with 16 bases remaining between them. Germline V gene sequence: CDR1 SGHDT, CDR2 YYEEEE. This CDR3 is CASSPGGLEHEQYF. The CDR3 nucleotides are TGTGCCAGCAGCCCGGGGGGCTTGGAACACGAGCAGTACTTC.

The chain is built from TRBV11-2 and TRBJ2-2; 8 nucleotides align to TRBD1. V lost 4 bases to trimming and J lost 4 bases; unmatched junction nucleotides: 5. The germline CDR1 and CDR2 sequences are SGHAT and FQNNGV. The CDR3 totals 15 residues. The CDR3 loop is CASSSRDRSTGELFF. CDR3 coding DNA: TGTGCCAGCAGCTCCCGGGACAGGAGCACCGGGGAGCTGTTTTTT.

The V call is TRBV19, the J call TRBJ2-1; possibly TRBD2 for D (6 bases). Per germline, CDR1 LNHDA and CDR2 SQIVND (reference sequence). This CDR3 spans 10 amino acids. V gave up 6 bases and J gave up 15 bases, with 12 bases separating them. The CDR3 loop reads CASREGTWFF. The CDR3 nucleotides are TGTGCCAGTAGGGAGGGGACTTGGTTCTTC. The whole variable domain, remainder taken from reference TRBV19 and TRBJ2-1, is DGGITQSPKYLFRKEGQNVTLSCEQNLNHDAMYWYRQDPGQGLRLIYYSQIVNDFQKGDIAEGYSVSREKKESFPLTVTSAQKNPTAFYLCASREGTWFFGPGTRLTVL.

This rearrangement joins TRBV18 to TRBJ2-3, with 9 bases matching TRBD1. The J segment lost 3 bases and the V segment lost 3 bases, leaving 13 bases of the junction unmatched. The CDR3 length is 18 residues. Germline CDR1 and CDR2: KGHSH and LQKENI. This chain's CDR3 is CASSPAGTGSLWTDTQYF. Here the CDR3 DNA reads TGTGCCAGCTCACCTGCCGGGACAGGGAGTCTTTGGACAGATACGCAGTATTTT. The full variable domain, in which reference TRBV18 and TRBJ2-3 provide the parts outside the CDR3, is NAGVMQNPRHLVRRRGQEARLRCSPMKGHSHVYWYRQLPEEGLKFMVYLQKENIIDESGMPKERFSAEFPKEGPSILRIQQVVRGDSAAYFCASSPAGTGSLWTDTQYFGPGTRLTVL.

The J gene is TRBJ2-2, the V gene TRBV27, with 7 bases fitting TRBD2. CDR3 length: 13 residues. After removal of 0 bases from V and 8 bases from J, the junction contained 0 bases not matched to a gene. In germline, CDR1 is MNHEY, CDR2 SMNVEV (reference sequence). CDR3 DNA: TGTGCCAGCAGTTTATCAGCGGGGGGGGAGCTGTTTTTT. This gives the protein CASSLSAGGELFF.

The chain is built from TRBV29-1 and TRBJ2-1; 11 bases align to TRBD2. CDR3 length: 17 residues. Unmatched junction bases numbered 11, after V lost 7 bases and J lost 0 bases. From germline, CDR1 is SQVTM and CDR2 ANQGSEA. The CDR3 DNA sequence: TGCAGCGCCCCGGGCCTAGCGGGGGGTCGCTCCTACAATGAGCAGTTCTTC. Translated: CSAPGLAGGRSYNEQFF.

The chain has TRBV7-6 and TRBJ2-3, with TRBD2 identical over 10 bases. The junction had 3 bases not matched to a gene; V was cut back by 3 bases and J by 0 bases. The length of the CDR3 is 16 residues. Per germline, CDR1 SGHVS and CDR2 FNYEAQ. This chain's CDR3 is CASSFGAGGSTDTQYF. CDR3 DNA: TGTGCCAGCAGCTTTGGAGCGGGGGGGAGCACAGATACGCAGTATTTT.

The J gene is TRBJ2-1, the V gene TRBV11-2; D unresolved. In germline, CDR1 is SGHAT, CDR2 FQNNGV. The CDR3 totals 13 residues. The V and J ends lost 1 base and 9 bases respectively, with 10 bases between them. The CDR3 is CASSLGRGSEQFF. CDR3 coding DNA: TGTGCCAGCAGCTTAGGTAGAGGTAGTGAGCAGTTCTTC.